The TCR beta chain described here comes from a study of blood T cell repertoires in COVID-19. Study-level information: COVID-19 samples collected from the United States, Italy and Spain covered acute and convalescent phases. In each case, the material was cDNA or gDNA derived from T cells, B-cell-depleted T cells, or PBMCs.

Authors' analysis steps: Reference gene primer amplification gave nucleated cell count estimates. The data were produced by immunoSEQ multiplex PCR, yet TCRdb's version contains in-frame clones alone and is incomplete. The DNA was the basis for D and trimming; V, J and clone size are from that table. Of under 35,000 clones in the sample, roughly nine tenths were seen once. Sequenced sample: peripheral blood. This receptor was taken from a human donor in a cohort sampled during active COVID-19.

The CDR3 sequence: CASSYLSTGELFF. The CDR3 nucleotides are TGTGCCAGCAGTTACTTATCCACCGGGGAGCTGTTTTTT. The chain couples TRBV28 to TRBJ2-2; no clear D. Trimming shortened V by 4 bases and J by 4 bases, and 7 bases separated the two germline ends. The CDR3 consists of 13 residues. Germline CDR1 and CDR2: MDHEN and SYDVKM.